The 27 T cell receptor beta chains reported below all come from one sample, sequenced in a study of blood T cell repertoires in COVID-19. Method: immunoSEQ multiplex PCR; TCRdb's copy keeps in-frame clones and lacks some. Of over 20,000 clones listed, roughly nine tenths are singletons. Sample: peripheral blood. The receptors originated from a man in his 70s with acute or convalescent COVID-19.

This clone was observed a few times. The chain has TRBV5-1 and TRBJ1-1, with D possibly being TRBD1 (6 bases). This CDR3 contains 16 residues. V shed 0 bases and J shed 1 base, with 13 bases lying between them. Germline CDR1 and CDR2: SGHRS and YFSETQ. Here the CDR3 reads CASSLGVGQRNTEAFF. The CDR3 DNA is TGCGCCAGCAGCTTGGGAGTGGGACAACGGAACACTGAAGCTTTCTTT.

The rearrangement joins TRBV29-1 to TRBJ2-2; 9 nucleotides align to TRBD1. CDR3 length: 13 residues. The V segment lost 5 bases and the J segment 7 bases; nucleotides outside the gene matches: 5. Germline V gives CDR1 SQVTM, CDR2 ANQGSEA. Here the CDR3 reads CSVRTGAIGELFF. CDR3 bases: TGCAGCGTTCGGACAGGGGCGATCGGGGAGCTGTTTTTT.

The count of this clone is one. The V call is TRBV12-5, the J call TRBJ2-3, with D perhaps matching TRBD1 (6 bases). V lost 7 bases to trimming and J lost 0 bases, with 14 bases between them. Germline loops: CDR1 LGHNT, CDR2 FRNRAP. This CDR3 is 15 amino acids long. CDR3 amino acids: CASATQGISTDTQYF. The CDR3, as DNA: TGTGCTAGTGCTACCCAGGGGATCAGCACAGATACGCAGTATTTT. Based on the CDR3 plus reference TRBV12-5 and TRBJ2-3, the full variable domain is DARVTQTPRHKVTEMGQEVTMRCQPILGHNTVFWYRQTMMQGLELLAYFRNRAPLDDSGMPKDRFSAEMPDATLATLKIQPSEPRDSAVYFCASATQGISTDTQYFGPGTRLTVL.

CDR3 in amino acids: CASSQLPPEGSRTGELFF. The CDR3 DNA sequence: TGTGCCAGCAGCCAGCTTCCCCCGGAGGGAAGTCGGACCGGGGAGCTGTTTTTT. This chain joins TRBV14 and TRBJ2-2, with D possibly matching TRBD2 (6 bases). Trimming cost V 3 bases and J 5 bases, with 22 bases left between them. Germline V CDR1 and CDR2: SGHDN, FVKESK. The CDR3 extends over 18 amino acids.

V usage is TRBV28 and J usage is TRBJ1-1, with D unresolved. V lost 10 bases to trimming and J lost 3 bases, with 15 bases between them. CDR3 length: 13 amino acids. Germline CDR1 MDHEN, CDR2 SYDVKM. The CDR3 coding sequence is TGTGCCACCCAACCTCAACTACACACTGAAGCTTTCTTT. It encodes CATQPQLHTEAFF. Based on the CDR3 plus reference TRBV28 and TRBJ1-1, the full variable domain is DVKVTQSSRYLVKRTGEKVFLECVQDMDHENMFWYRQDPGLGLRLIYFSYDVKMKEKGDIPEGYSVSREKKERFSLILESASTNQTSMYLCATQPQLHTEAFFGQGTRLTVV.

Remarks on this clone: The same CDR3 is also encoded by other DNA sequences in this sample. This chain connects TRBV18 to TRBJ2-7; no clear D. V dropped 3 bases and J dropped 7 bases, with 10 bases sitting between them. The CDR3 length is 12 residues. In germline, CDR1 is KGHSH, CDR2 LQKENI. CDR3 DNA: TGTGCCAGCTCACCTAATAACTATGAGCAGTACTTC. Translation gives CASSPNNYEQYF. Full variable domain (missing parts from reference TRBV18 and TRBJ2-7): NAGVMQNPRHLVRRRGQEARLRCSPMKGHSHVYWYRQLPEEGLKFMVYLQKENIIDESGMPKERFSAEFPKEGPSILRIQQVVRGDSAAYFCASSPNNYEQYFGPGTRLTVT.

In DNA, the CDR3 is TGTGCCAGCAGCTTAGTTGGAGGTCTCTCTGGAAACACCATATATTTT. Translating it yields CASSLVGGLSGNTIYF. The V gene is TRBV7-8, the J gene TRBJ1-3; no clear D gene. The CDR3 extends over 16 amino acids. Germline V gene lookup returns CDR1 SGHVS and CDR2 FQNEAQ. The V end was cut by 1 base, the J end by 0 bases, with 10 bases between.

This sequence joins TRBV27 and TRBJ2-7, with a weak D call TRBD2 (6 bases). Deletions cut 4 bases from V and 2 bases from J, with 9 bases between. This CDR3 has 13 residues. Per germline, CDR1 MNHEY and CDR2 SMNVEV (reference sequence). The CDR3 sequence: CASSYAGPYEQYF. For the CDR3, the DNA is TGTGCCAGCAGTTATGCGGGACCCTACGAGCAGTACTTC.

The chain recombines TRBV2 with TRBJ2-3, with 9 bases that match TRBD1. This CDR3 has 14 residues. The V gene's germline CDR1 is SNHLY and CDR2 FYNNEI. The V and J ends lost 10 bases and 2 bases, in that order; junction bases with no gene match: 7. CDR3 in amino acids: CATDRDRVTDTQYF. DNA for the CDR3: TGTGCCACCGACCGGGACAGGGTCACAGATACGCAGTATTTT.

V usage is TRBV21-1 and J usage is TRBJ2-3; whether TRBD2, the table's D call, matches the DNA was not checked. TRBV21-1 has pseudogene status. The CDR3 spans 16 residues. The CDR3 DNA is TGTGCCAGCAGCAAAGCGGGGTTCGGGAGAGGGGATACGCAGTATTTT. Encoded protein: CASSKAGFGRGDTQYF.

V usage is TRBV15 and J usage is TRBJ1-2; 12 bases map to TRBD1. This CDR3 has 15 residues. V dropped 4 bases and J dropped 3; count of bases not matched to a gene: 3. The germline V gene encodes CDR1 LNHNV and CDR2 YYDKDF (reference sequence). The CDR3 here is CATSIGTGGDYGYTF. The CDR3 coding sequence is TGTGCCACCAGCATAGGGACAGGGGGCGACTATGGCTACACCTTC.

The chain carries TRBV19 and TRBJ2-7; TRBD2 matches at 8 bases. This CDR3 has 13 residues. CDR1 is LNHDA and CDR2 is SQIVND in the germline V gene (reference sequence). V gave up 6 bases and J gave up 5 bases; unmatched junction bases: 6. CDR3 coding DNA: TGTGCCAGTAGCCGAACGGGGGGGGACGAGCAGTACTTC. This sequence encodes CASSRTGGDEQYF.

This chain's CDR3 is CASRRTSGSSDTQYF. The CDR3 coding sequence is TGCGCCAGCAGACGGACTAGCGGGAGCTCAGATACGCAGTATTTT. The chain links TRBV5-1 to TRBJ2-3; 13 nucleotides match TRBD2. CDR3 length equals 15 residues. With V trimmed by 5 bases and J by 4 bases, 4 bases remained unmatched. CDR1 and CDR2 from the germline V gene are SGHRS and YFSETQ.

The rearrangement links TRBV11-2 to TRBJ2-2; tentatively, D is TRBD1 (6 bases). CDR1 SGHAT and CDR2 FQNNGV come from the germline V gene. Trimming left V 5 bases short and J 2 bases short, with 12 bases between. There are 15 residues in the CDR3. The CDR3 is CASSTVQGNTGELFF. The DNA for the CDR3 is TGTGCCAGCAGCACGGTACAGGGAAACACCGGGGAGCTGTTTTTT.

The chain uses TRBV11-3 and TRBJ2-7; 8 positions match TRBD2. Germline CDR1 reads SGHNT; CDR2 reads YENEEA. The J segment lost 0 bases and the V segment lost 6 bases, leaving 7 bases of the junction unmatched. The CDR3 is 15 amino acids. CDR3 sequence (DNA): TGTGCCAGCAGTCCCTCCGGGACTAGCTCCTACGAGCAGTACTTC. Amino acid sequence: CASSPSGTSSYEQYF.

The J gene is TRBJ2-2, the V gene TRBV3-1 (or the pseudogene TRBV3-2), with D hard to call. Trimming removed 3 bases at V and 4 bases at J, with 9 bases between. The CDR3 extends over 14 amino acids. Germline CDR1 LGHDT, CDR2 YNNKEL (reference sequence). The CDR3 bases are TGTGCCAGCAGCCAGAGCCTACTCACCGGGGAGCTGTTTTTT. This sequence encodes CASSQSLLTGELFF.

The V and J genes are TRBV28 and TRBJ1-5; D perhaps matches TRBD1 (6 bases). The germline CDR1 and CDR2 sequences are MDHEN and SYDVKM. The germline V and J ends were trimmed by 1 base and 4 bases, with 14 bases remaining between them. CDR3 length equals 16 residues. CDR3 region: CASSLFHRVRNQPQHF. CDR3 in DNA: TGTGCCAGCAGTTTATTTCACAGGGTAAGGAATCAGCCCCAGCATTTT.

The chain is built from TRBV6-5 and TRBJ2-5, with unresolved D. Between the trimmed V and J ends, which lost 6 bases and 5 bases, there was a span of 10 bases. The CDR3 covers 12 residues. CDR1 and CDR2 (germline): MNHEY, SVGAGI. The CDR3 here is CASSPGGETQYF. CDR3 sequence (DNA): TGTGCCAGCAGCCCGGGTGGGGAGACCCAGTACTTC.

CDR3 loop: CASSIGSGTGQETQYF. Written as DNA, the CDR3 is TGTGCCAGTAGTATTGGCTCCGGGACAGGGCAAGAGACCCAGTACTTC. V is TRBV19 and J is TRBJ2-5, with 9 nucleotides matching TRBD1. V shed 3 bases, J shed 2 bases, and the junction held 7 bases outside the gene matches. CDR1 and CDR2 (germline): LNHDA, SQIVND (reference sequence). The CDR3 totals 16 residues.

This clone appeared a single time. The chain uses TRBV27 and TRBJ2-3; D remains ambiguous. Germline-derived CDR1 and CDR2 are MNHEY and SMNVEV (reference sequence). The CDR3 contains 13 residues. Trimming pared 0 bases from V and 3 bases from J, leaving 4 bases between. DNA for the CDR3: TGTGCCAGCAGTTTATCGAGGACAGATACGCAGTATTTT. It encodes CASSLSRTDTQYF.

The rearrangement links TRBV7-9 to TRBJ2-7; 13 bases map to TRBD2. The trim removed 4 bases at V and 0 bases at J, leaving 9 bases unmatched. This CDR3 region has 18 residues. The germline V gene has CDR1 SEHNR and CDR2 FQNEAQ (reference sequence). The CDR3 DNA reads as TGTGCCAGCAGCTCGCAGCGACTAGCGGGGGGCCTCTCCTACGAGCAGTACTTC. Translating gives CASSSQRLAGGLSYEQYF.

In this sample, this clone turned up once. The CDR3 region is CASRPPFENYGYTF. CDR3 nucleotide sequence: TGCGCCAGCAGGCCCCCGTTTGAGAACTATGGCTACACCTTC. The chain links TRBV23-1 to TRBJ1-2; D gene uncertain. TRBV23-1 is flagged as an ORF with uncertain function. V lost 6 bases, J lost 2 bases, and 13 bases lay in between. The length of the CDR3 is 14 residues.

The CDR3 sequence is CASITNTGELFF. The DNA for the CDR3 is TGTGCCAGTATAACGAACACCGGGGAGCTGTTTTTT. The chain has TRBV19 and TRBJ2-2; D is unresolved. The CDR3 loop spans 12 amino acids. CDR1 is LNHDA, CDR2 SQIVND, per germline (reference sequence). V was cut by 7 bases and J by 0 bases, with 3 bases left in between.

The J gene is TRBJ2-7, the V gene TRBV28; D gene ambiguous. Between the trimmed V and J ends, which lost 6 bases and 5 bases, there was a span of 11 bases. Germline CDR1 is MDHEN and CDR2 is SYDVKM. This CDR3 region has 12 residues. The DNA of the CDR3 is TGTGCCAGCAGCCTCCCCCCTAACGAGCAGTACTTC. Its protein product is CASSLPPNEQYF.

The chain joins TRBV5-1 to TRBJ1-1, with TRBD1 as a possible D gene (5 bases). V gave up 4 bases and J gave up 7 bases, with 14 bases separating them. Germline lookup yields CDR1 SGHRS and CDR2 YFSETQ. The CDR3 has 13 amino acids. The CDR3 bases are TGCGCCAGCAGCCGTCTAGGCAGGGTTGAAGCTTTCTTT. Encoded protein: CASSRLGRVEAFF.

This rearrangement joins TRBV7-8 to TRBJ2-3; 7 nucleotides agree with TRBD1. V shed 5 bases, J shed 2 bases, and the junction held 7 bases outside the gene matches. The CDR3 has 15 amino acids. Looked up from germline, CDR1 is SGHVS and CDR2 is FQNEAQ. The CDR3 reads CASSATGVLTDTQYF. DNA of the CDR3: TGTGCCAGCAGCGCCACAGGGGTCCTCACAGATACGCAGTATTTT.

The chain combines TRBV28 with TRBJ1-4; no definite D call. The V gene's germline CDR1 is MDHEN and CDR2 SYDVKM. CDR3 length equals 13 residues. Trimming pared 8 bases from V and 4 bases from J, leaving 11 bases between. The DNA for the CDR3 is TGTGCCAGCCAGGACGGACTTAATGAAAAACTGTTTTTT. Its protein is CASQDGLNEKLFF. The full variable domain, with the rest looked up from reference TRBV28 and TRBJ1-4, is DVKVTQSSRYLVKRTGEKVFLECVQDMDHENMFWYRQDPGLGLRLIYFSYDVKMKEKGDIPEGYSVSREKKERFSLILESASTNQTSMYLCASQDGLNEKLFFGSGTQLSVL.